The subject of this entry is one TCR beta chain. Its antigen remains unknown. The data derive from a study of T cells expressing NK-cell markers. Study-level information: Investigators obtained TCR beta repertoires from sorted CD3+CD56+NKG2C+, CD3+CD56+NKG2C- and CD3+CD56-NKG2C+ T cells. Findings of the study overall: Whether expanded NKG2C-expressing T cell clones recognize HCMV is unknown. The leading position in the CD3+CD56-NKG2C+ fraction of a handful of donors also went to these clonotypes.

UMIs accompanied the 5'RACE template switching by which TCR beta cDNA was made. TCRdb reprocessed the 5' RACE reads and reports one entry per CDR3 protein, with no DNA. The sample has 150,000 or so distinct CDR3 sequences; the top ten hold 37%. The TCR comes from a woman between 50 and 59 years old in good health. Material for sequencing was blood T cells: a sorted CD56 or NKG2C T cell subset, CD4+ or CD8+ T cells, or bulk PBMC T cells (not recorded which).

CDR3 protein: CSVGGPYSGANVLTF. The chain employs TRBV29-1 and TRBJ2-6; TCRdb calls TRBD1, which cannot be checked without DNA. CDR3 size: 15 residues. The germline V gene encodes CDR1 SQVTM and CDR2 ANQGSEA.